This T cell receptor beta chain was recorded in a study of T cell changes during pregnancy in multiple sclerosis. V lost 3 bases to trimming and J lost 0 bases, with 11 bases between them. This CDR3 contains 15 residues. Germline assignment: CDR1 MNHNS and CDR2 SASEGT. Here immunoSEQ multiplex PCR was the method, and the copy in TCRdb shows in-frame clones only, minus some. The repertoire includes tens of thousands of clones, 80% to 95% of them detected once, and 0.35% to 0.45% sits in the top ten. The TCR comes from a female donor in good health, enrolled as a control in a pregnancy study. Sequences were derived from CD4+ T cells from peripheral blood mononuclear cells, sampled after pregnancy. The chain uses TRBV6-1 and TRBJ1-1; D is perhaps TRBD1 (6 bases). CDR3 region: CASSDTGFMNTEAFF. Here the CDR3 DNA reads TGTGCCAGCAGTGATACAGGGTTCATGAACACTGAAGCTTTCTTT.